These T cell receptor beta chains were read from a single sample in a study of long-term antiretroviral therapy in people with HIV. Clones were sequenced by immunoSEQ multiplex PCR, and TCRdb holds only the in-frame ones, with some missing. The profile covers about 17,000 clones, with around 81% appearing a single time and just under 9% taken by the ten largest. The source material was unsorted PBMCs, sampled 0.3 years before starting antiretroviral therapy. These receptors all stem from a man aged 50 to 59 with HIV. Each CDR3 is given with its conserved first and last residue. Each record gives: clone size, V gene, D gene, J gene, CDR3 DNA, CDR3 protein. The D gene is left open where the match is weak. Rows may omit the clone size; those that give it use once, few, many or a size class.

-,TRBV9,TRBD2,TRBJ2-2,TGTGCCAGCAGCTTCGACATCCTAGCGGCGAACACCGGGGAGCTGTTTTTT,CASSFDILAANTGELFF
-,TRBV27,TRBD2,TRBJ2-7,TGTGCCAGCAGTAGGGGACTAGCGGAGTCCTACGAGCAGTACTTC,CASSRGLAESYEQYF
-,TRBV9,TRBD1,TRBJ1-2,TGTGCCAGCAGCCCCTTAGGAGGGACAGCGGGGGAGCCTAACTATGGCTACACCTTC,CASSPLGGTAGEPNYGYTF
-,TRBV19,-,TRBJ1-4,TGTGCCAGTAGTATGAATTGGGCAGGGGTAATGACAGACGAAAAACTGTTTTTT,CASSMNWAGVMTDEKLFF
-,TRBV19,TRBD1,TRBJ1-2,TGTGCCAGTAGTCCGGGTCGACAGGGAAGTAGGGGCTACACCTTC,CASSPGRQGSRGYTF
once,TRBV11-2,-,TRBJ1-2,TGTGCCAGCAGCTTAGAGGTGGGGAACTATGGCTACACCTTC,CASSLEVGNYGYTF
-,TRBV5-4,-,TRBJ2-5,TGTGCCAGCAGCCGGAACACCGAGTCTCCCTACTTC,CASSRNTESPYF
-,TRBV30,-,TRBJ1-1,TGTGCCTGGAGCCACAACAGGAACACTGAAGCTTTCTTT,CAWSHNRNTEAFF
-,TRBV10-3,-,TRBJ1-2,TGTGCCATCAGCGGGGGGGGAGGAGGTGACTATGGCTACACCTTC,CAISGGGGGDYGYTF
-,TRBV19,-,TRBJ2-7,TGTGCCAGTAGCGGTGACGGCTACGAGCAGTACTTC,CASSGDGYEQYF
-,TRBV6-4,TRBD2,TRBJ2-3,TGTGCCAGCAGTGCTGCGGGGGGGAGCACAGATACGCAGTATTTT,CASSAAGGSTDTQYF
-,TRBV28,-,TRBJ1-2,TGTGCCAGCAGCAGGACAGCGAGAAGCTATGGCTACACCTTC,CASSRTARSYGYTF
-,TRBV6-4,TRBD1,TRBJ2-2,TGTGCCAGCAGTGGGACAGGGGACACCGGGGAGCTGTTTTTT,CASSGTGDTGELFF
-,TRBV7-2,TRBD1,TRBJ2-5,TGTGCCAGCAGCACAATGACAGGGCAAGAGACCCAGTACTTC,CASSTMTGQETQYF
-,TRBV7-2,-,TRBJ1-5,TGTGCCAGCAGCTTAGGAGCCGGTGGCAATCAGCCCCAGCATTTT,CASSLGAGGNQPQHF
once,TRBV5-5,-,TRBJ2-3,TGTGCCAGCAGCCTTCTAGCCTACGGCGTAGATACGCAGTATTTT,CASSLLAYGVDTQYF
-,TRBV4-1,-,TRBJ2-3,TGCGCCAGCTCCCACACGGTGGCGGCCGGCACAGATACGCAGTATTTT,CASSHTVAAGTDTQYF
-,TRBV4-1,-,TRBJ1-5,TGCGCCAGCAGCCAGACCGAGGAGGGGCTTAATAGCAATCAGCCCCAGCATTTT,CASSQTEEGLNSNQPQHF
-,TRBV27,TRBD2,TRBJ2-1,TGTGCCAGCAGGACTAGCGGGGGGGCAAGTGAGCAGTTCTTC,CASRTSGGASEQFF
-,TRBV18,TRBD2,TRBJ2-7,TGTGCCAGCTCACCAAGGACTAGCGAGGAGCAGTACTTC,CASSPRTSEEQYF
few,TRBV2,TRBD1,TRBJ1-4,TGTGCCATTATTCCGACAGGGGATAATGAAAAACTGTTTTTT,CAIIPTGDNEKLFF
-,TRBV27,TRBD1,TRBJ1-3,TGTGCCAGCAGTTTGACAGGGGGGTACTCTGGAAACACCATATATTTT,CASSLTGGYSGNTIYF
few,TRBV7-3,-,TRBJ2-1,TGTGCCAGCAGCTTATTGGAGAGAAACAATGAGCAGTTCTTC,CASSLLERNNEQFF
-,TRBV7-2,TRBD2,TRBJ2-7,TGTGCCAGCAGCTGGGCTAGCGGGAGGGGGGGCTACGAGCAGTACTTC,CASSWASGRGGYEQYF